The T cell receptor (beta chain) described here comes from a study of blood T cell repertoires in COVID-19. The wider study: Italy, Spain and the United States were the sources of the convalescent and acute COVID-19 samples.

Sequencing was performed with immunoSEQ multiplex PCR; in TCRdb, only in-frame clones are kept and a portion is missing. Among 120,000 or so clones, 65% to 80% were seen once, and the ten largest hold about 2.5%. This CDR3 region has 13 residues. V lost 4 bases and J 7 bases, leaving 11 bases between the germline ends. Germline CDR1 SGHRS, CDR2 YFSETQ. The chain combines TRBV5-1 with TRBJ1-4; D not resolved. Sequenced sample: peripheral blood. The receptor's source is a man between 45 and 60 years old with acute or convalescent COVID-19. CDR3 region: CASSPGRGEKLFF. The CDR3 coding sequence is TGCGCCAGCAGCCCGGGTCGTGGTGAAAAACTGTTTTTT.